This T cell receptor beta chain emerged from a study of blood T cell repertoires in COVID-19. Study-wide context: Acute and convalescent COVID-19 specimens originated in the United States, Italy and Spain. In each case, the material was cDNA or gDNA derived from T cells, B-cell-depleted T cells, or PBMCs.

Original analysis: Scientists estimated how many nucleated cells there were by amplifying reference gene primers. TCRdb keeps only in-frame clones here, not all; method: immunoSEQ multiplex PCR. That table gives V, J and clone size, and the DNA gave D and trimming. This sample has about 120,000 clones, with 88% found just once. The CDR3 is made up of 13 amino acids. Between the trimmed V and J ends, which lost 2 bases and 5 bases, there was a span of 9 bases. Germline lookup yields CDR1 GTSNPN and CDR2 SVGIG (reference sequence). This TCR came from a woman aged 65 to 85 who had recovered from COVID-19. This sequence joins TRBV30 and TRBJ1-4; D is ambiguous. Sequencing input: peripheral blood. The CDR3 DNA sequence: TGTGCCTGGAGTTTACAGTCGAATGAAAAACTGTTTTTT. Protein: CAWSLQSNEKLFF.